This note documents a single T cell receptor beta chain sequence. The antigen remains unidentified. This sample stems from a study of OX40 agonist ivuxolimab in advanced cancers. At the level of the study: Participants could have had prior anti-PD-1, anti-PD-L1 or anti-CTLA-4 therapy, and less than 45% had some. Partial responses occurred in Three dose-escalation patients, one with hepatocellular carcinoma and two with cutaneous melanoma. Study outcomes and limitations: Expansion of clones was among the lowest in partial responders at 0.1-3.0 mg/kg.

Libraries were prepared by immunoSEQ multiplex PCR; TCRdb keeps only in-frame clonotypes and omits some of them. The sample has approximately 75,000 clones, around 90% seen once; the top ten hold 0.3% to 0.4%. Anyone with autoimmune disease history or systemic immunosuppression was excluded. This specimen consisted of CD4+ or CD8+ T cells sorted from blood, obtained in a trial of the OX40 agonist ivuxolimab. The TCR was taken from an adult with an advanced solid tumor such as melanoma, head and neck, liver or kidney cancer.

The CDR3 DNA is TGCAGCGTTGAAGGATTAAGGGACCAGTACTTC. The encoded protein is CSVEGLRDQYF. This chain connects TRBV29-1 to TRBJ2-5; D remains unclear. The CDR3 totals 11 residues. CDR1 is SQVTM and CDR2 is ANQGSEA in the germline V gene. V shed 1 base and J shed 10 bases, with 10 bases lying between them.